This TCR beta chain is drawn from a study of T cells in Graves' hyperthyroidism and ophthalmopathy. In the study overall: The initial diagnosis was the point when peripheral blood was collected, ahead of any treatment.

The germline V and J ends were trimmed by 2 bases and 0 bases, with 4 bases remaining between them. This CDR3 has 14 residues. CDR1 is LNHDA, CDR2 SQIVND, per germline (reference sequence). Researchers took RNA transcripts and amplified the TCR beta CDR3 regions from them. The HTBI primer set was used in a first-round RT-PCR of the TCR CDR3. TCRdb analysed the multiplex PCR reads with MiXCR anew, one entry per CDR3 protein. The repertoire consists of 700,000 to 850,000 distinct CDR3 sequences, with roughly a third occurring once and the leading ten covering around 29%. This clonotype was detected only a few times. Diagnosis of hyperthyroidism was new in patients aged 18 to 65, and its duration was under 2 months. Together with thyroid ultrasound, orbital computed tomography, serum thyroxine and TRAb, clinical symptoms were used for diagnoses.

The chain has TRBV19 and TRBJ1-4; D is undetermined. This TCR was sampled from a middle-aged woman with Graves' hyperthyroidism. Sequencing input: blood. CDR3 nucleotides: TGTGCCAGTAGTATAACACCAACTAATGAAAAACTGTTTTTT. Amino acid sequence: CASSITPTNEKLFF.